This entry describes one TCR beta chain. No cognate antigen has been identified for it. Base quality data are lacking; no much larger clone is found one base away. CDR1 and CDR2, looked up from the germline V gene, are MNHNS and SASEGT. A distance of 8 bases separates the germline ends of V and J, which lose 3 bases and 0 bases respectively. The CDR3 holds 14 amino acids from the cysteine to the phenylalanine. Only CDR3 DNA is held: 42 bases, read in frame from base 1. The CDR3 regions of human TCRbeta chains were subjected to immunosequencing. The authors' analysis ran thus. TCRs in the repertoires were matched against a reference library of SARS-CoV-2-specific TCRs that had been generated with the MIRA antigen-specificity platform. Breadth meant the fraction of unique TCRs that were SARS-CoV-2-associated, whereas depth meant the fraction of total T cells that were SARS-CoV-2-associated. Using the MIRA data, each spike-specific TCR was mapped to the spike region that the TCR reacts to and placed in a CD4 or CD8 class. Log10-transformed breadth and depth values were compared by one-way ANOVA with Sidak's multiple comparisons tests. In its TCRdb copy, this immuneACCESS table keeps in-frame sequences only and misses some clones. Where compared with another copy, unresolved V genes explain less than half of these, and the others have no known cause. V and J calls and clone size come straight from that table; D and trimming were deduced from the DNA. The sample data list approximately 84,000 clones, and approximately 85% of these were observed just once. Of the sample, 10% is held by the ten largest clones.

This specimen's time point label, per the study, means: about 28 days (+/-7) after the second vaccine dose. Because spike-specific TCR depth and breadth did not differ between the two schedules, AZD1222 recipients who got a second dose at roughly 4 weeks were pooled with those who got a second dose at roughly 12 weeks. Vaccinee samples were obtained from the UK trials COV001 and COV002, which included a single-blind randomized controlled phase 2/3 trial of AZD1222 (ChAdOx1 nCoV-19) in healthy adults. For TCRbeta chain sequencing, PBMC samples from trial participants were taken at day 0 and at day 28 after the second dose. The record originates from a study of T cell responses to AZD1222 COVID-19 vaccine (dated by TCRdb to 2020 to 2023). About the full investigation: TCR sequencing covered some 240 trial participants: 200 to 220 given two doses of AZD1222 and 26 given two doses of MenACWY control vaccine. Trial participants were enrolled into age subgroups of 18-55, 56-69 and 70-plus years, which contained around 140, 26 and 57 TCR-sequenced participants, respectively. General study outcomes and caveats: The 56-69-year group was small, and its depth increase did not reach significance, likely because of low power. A significant rise in spike-specific TCR breadth and depth was observed after two AZD1222 doses relative to day 0 and relative to MenACWY recipients. Participants were mostly white British and included more females than males, and it was suggested by the authors that clonal diversity may have been underestimated. The vaccine-associated CD4 TCRs covered the entire spike protein, and the dominant responses fell in regions 160-218 and 743-854. Because no samples from the day 14 peak response were available, repertoires could be characterized only after the peak T cell response. Conclusions about previously exposed vaccinees are limited because only six or seven AZD1222 recipients were SARS-CoV-2 seropositive at baseline. Nearly half of unique spike-specific TCRs reportedly recognized epitopes outside regions mutated in the B.1.351 and B.1.1.7 variants.

The clonotype comes from an adult who received the AZD1222 COVID-19 vaccine. The sequence is built from TRBV6-1 and TRBJ1-1, with the D gene not confidently named. The material sequenced was peripheral blood, taken 28 days after the second AZD1222 dose. CDR3 region: CASSDRSLNTEAFF. The DNA sequence follows: TGTGCCAGCAGTGACCGGTCACTGAACACTGAAGCTTTCTTT.